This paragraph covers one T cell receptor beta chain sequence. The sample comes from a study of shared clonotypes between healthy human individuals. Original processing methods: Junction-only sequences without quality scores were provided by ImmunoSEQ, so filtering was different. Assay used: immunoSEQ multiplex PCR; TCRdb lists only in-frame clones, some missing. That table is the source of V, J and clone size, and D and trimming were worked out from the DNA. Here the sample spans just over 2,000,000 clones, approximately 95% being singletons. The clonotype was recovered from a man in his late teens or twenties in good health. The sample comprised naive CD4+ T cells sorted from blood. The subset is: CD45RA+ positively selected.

CDR3 region: CASSQGTSGIKTQYF. The CDR3 DNA is TGCGCCAGCAGCCAAGGGACTAGCGGGATTAAGACCCAGTACTTC. This sequence joins TRBV4-3 and TRBJ2-5; 12 bases align to TRBD2. With V trimmed by 1 base and J by 6 bases, 3 bases remained unmatched. The CDR3 is 15 amino acids. The germline CDR1 and CDR2 sequences are LGHNA and YSLEER.